One and the same sample provided the 25 T cell receptor beta chains below, sequenced in a study of regulatory T cells in long-lasting Graves disease. This sample's time point: newly diagnosed GD, antithyroid drugs for less than 3 months. The TCR library was made from RNA that had been extracted from PBMCs in TRIzol. Library construction for TCR beta used iRepertoire HTBI primers and Arm-PCR of CDR3 regions. TCRdb fed the multiplex PCR reads into MiXCR, producing one record per CDR3 protein. There are over 350,000 distinct CDR3 sequences in the sample; less than 15% occur only once, and about a sixth lies in the top ten. These data were likewise used in another study, on T cells in Graves' hyperthyroidism and ophthalmopathy.

This sample comprised peripheral blood mononuclear cells (PBMCs), obtained at new diagnosis, from a patient treated with antithyroid drugs. The source is a woman between 45 and 60 years old with Graves disease.

This clonotype was observed many times. The rearrangement uses TRBV5-1 and TRBJ2-1; 9 bases agree with TRBD2. The ends lost 1 base at V and 1 base at J; junction bases unmatched: 3. Germline CDR1 reads SGHRS; CDR2 reads YFSETQ. This CDR3 is 16 amino acids long. CDR3 amino acids: CASSLSSGASYNEQFF. The CDR3 DNA reads TGCGCCAGCAGCTTGTCTAGCGGGGCATCCTACAATGAGCAGTTCTTC.

This clonotype was detected once. V is TRBV19 and J is TRBJ1-1; no clear D gene. CDR1 is LNHDA and CDR2 is SQIVND in the germline V gene (reference sequence). The V and J ends lost 5 bases and 2 bases respectively, with 18 bases between them. CDR3 size: 16 residues. CDR3 sequence (DNA): TGTGCCAGTAGTGGAGAGGTAAAGGCCGGAAACACTGAAGCTTTCTTT. Residues: CASSGEVKAGNTEAFF.

The chain recombines TRBV3-1 with TRBJ2-1; no clear D gene. The CDR3 is 15 amino acids. Germline V CDR1 and CDR2: LGHDT, YNNKEL (reference sequence). V was cut by 1 base and J by 7 bases, with 14 bases left in between. The CDR3 DNA reads as TGTGCCAGCAGCCAAGTTTCTCCTGGCGGAAATGAGCAGTTCTTC. Translation gives CASSQVSPGGNEQFF.

This clonotype occurred a few times. V and J are TRBV15 and TRBJ1-5; TRBD1 matches 7 bases. V lost 7 bases and J lost 3; bases outside the gene matches: 9. Per germline, CDR1 LNHNV and CDR2 YYDKDF (reference sequence). This CDR3 is 15 amino acids long. CDR3 sequence: CATTPTGRHNQPQHF. CDR3 coding DNA: TGTGCCACCACTCCGACAGGGCGTCACAATCAGCCCCAGCATTTT.

There are many counts of this clonotype. The chain recombines TRBV5-1 with TRBJ2-1; possibly TRBD1 or TRBD2 for D (5 bases each). This CDR3 region has 16 residues. V dropped 0 bases and J dropped 0 bases, with 10 bases sitting between them. Germline CDR1 SGHRS, CDR2 YFSETQ. Written as DNA, the CDR3 is TGCGCCAGCAGCTTGGCCTGGGGGAGCTCCTACAATGAGCAGTTCTTC. Amino acid sequence: CASSLAWGSSYNEQFF.

This clonotype was detected many times. V gene TRBV6-2 or TRBV6-3 combines with J gene TRBJ1-2; D might be TRBD1 (6 bases). The CDR3 covers 14 residues. Germline values: CDR1 MNHEY, CDR2 SVGEGT. V lost 6 bases and J 8 bases, leaving 19 bases between the germline ends. CDR3 coding DNA: TGTGCCAGCAGAGTACAGGGTAGTTTAGCGGGCTACACCTTC. Translating gives CASRVQGSLAGYTF.

This clonotype was counted many times. The J gene is TRBJ2-2, the V gene TRBV12-3 or TRBV12-4, with 7 positions matching TRBD2. The junction had 9 bases not matched to a gene; V was cut back by 5 bases and J by 0 bases. CDR3 length equals 17 residues. The CDR3 reads CASSQLLAYANTGELFF. The CDR3 region has the DNA TGTGCCAGCAGTCAACTACTAGCGTACGCGAACACCGGGGAGCTGTTTTTT.

In its sample, this clonotype was seen many times. J is TRBJ2-5 and V is TRBV7-9, with D possibly matching TRBD2 (5 bases). Trimming left V 7 bases short and J 2 bases short, with 11 bases between. The CDR3 covers 13 residues. CDR1 and CDR2 (germline): SEHNR, FQNEAQ (reference sequence). The DNA of the CDR3 is TGTGCCAGCACCACGGACTGGCAAGAGACCCAGTACTTC. The encoded protein is CASTTDWQETQYF.

This clonotype was seen a handful of times. The chain links TRBV5-4 to TRBJ1-6; tentatively, D is TRBD1 (5 bases). The ends were cut back, 0 bases at V and 7 bases at J, with 14 bases in the middle. This CDR3 region has 16 residues. The germline CDR1 and CDR2 sequences are SGHNT and YYREEE (reference sequence). The CDR3: CASSLGGEAGNSPLHF. CDR3 bases: TGTGCCAGCAGCTTGGGGGGCGAGGCAGGGAATTCACCCCTCCACTTT. Complete variable domain (other parts from reference TRBV5-4 and TRBJ1-6): ETGVTQSPTHLIKTRGQQVTLRCSSQSGHNTVSWYQQALGQGPQFIFQYYREEENGRGNFPPRFSGLQFPNYSSELNVNALELDDSALYLCASSLGGEAGNSPLHFGNGTRLTVT.

This clonotype was seen only a few times. This chain links TRBV9 with TRBJ2-3; no clear D. The CDR3 has 15 residues. CDR1 and CDR2 from the germline V gene are SGDLS and YYNGEE. Trimming took 3 bases from V and 2 from J, leaving 13 bases between them. The CDR3 nucleotides are TGTGCCAGCAGCGCCCCCAGAAGTAACACAGATACGCAGTATTTT. The encoded protein is CASSAPRSNTDTQYF.

This chain connects TRBV3-1 to TRBJ2-1, with TRBD1 as a possible D gene (6 bases). This CDR3 is 17 amino acids long. Germline CDR1 and CDR2: LGHDT and YNNKEL (reference sequence). V was clipped by 0 bases and J by 9 bases, with 21 bases between them. CDR3 sequence (DNA): TGTGCCAGCAGCCAAGATCAGGCAGGGGAAGTTTTCGGTGAGCAGTTCTTC. It codes for CASSQDQAGEVFGEQFF.

In its sample, this clonotype was seen many times. The J gene is TRBJ2-3, the V gene TRBV29-1; D gene unclear. V gave up 1 base and J gave up 3 bases, with 5 bases separating them. The CDR3 has 12 residues. Germline CDR1 SQVTM, CDR2 ANQGSEA. The CDR3 region has the DNA TGCAGCGTTGAAGTGGGGACAGATACGCAGTATTTT. It specifies CSVEVGTDTQYF.

DNA of the CDR3: TGTGCCATCAGTGAGTGGACAGGGGTTAAAAACATTCAGTACTTC. Its protein is CAISEWTGVKNIQYF. The chain links TRBV10-3 to TRBJ2-4; 9 bases align to TRBD1. The CDR3 consists of 15 residues. V was pared by 1 base and J by 4 bases, with 2 bases of the junction left unmatched. Germline assignment: CDR1 ENHRY and CDR2 SYGVKD.

This clonotype occurred a few times. V usage is TRBV28 and J usage is TRBJ1-1, with a possible D match to TRBD1 (5 bases). Germline assignment: CDR1 MDHEN and CDR2 SYDVKM. The CDR3 contains 13 residues. Trimming left V 2 bases short and J 4 bases short, with 8 bases between. The CDR3 coding sequence is TGTGCCAGCAGTTTAGGGGGACCCACTGAAGCTTTCTTT. This sequence encodes CASSLGGPTEAFF.

At least ten counts were recorded for this clonotype. V is TRBV3-1 and J is TRBJ2-7; D may be TRBD1 (5 bases). The CDR3 is 12 residues long. CDR1 is LGHDT and CDR2 is YNNKEL in the germline V gene (reference sequence). Trimming removed 1 base at V and 4 bases at J, with 5 bases between. The CDR3 DNA reads TGTGCCAGCAGCCAAGGGACATACGAGCAGTACTTC. The encoded protein is CASSQGTYEQYF.

This clonotype was found many times. The gene calls are TRBV6-2 or TRBV6-3 and TRBJ2-3, with 10 positions matching TRBD2. Losses at the gene ends were 6 bases for V and 3 bases for J; bases not matched to a gene: 3. Germline lookup yields CDR1 MNHEY and CDR2 SVGEGT. The CDR3 loop spans 14 amino acids. The CDR3 DNA follows: TGTGCCAGCAGACCGGGACTAGCGACAGATACGCAGTATTTT. Translated: CASRPGLATDTQYF.

On this clonotype: A clone one base away is much larger, so this may be a read error. A read error is likely, as this CDR3 ends without the conserved phenylalanine or tryptophan. The V call is TRBV3-1, the J call TRBJ2-1; D remains unclear. The CDR3 sequence is 11 residues long. With 4 bases removed from V and 9 bases from J, the gap between germline ends came to 7 bases. Germline V gives CDR1 LGHDT, CDR2 YNNKEL (reference sequence). In nucleotides, the CDR3 is TGTGCCAGCAGCCTCGAGGTTGAGCAGTTCCTC. Translated, it gives CASSLEVEQFL.

The rearrangement joins TRBV6-2 or TRBV6-3 to TRBJ1-1; tentative D call: TRBD1 (5 bases). CDR3 length: 17 amino acids. The V gene's germline CDR1 is MNHEY and CDR2 SVGEGT. Trimming pared 0 bases from V and 5 bases from J, leaving 19 bases between. CDR3: CASSYSRQLALATEAFF. The CDR3 bases are TGTGCCAGCAGTTACTCGAGACAGCTCGCCCTGGCGACTGAAGCTTTCTTT.

Only one count was recorded for this clonotype. One end of the junction varies from germline; a read error may be responsible. CDR3 loop: CASSLPRQSWDRQF. In nucleotides, the CDR3 is TGTGCCAGCAGCCTTCCCCGACAGTCCTGGGATAGGCAATTT. The chain uses TRBV28 and TRBJ2-2, with D possibly being TRBD1 (5 bases). This CDR3 region has 14 residues. Germline assignment: CDR1 MDHEN and CDR2 SYDVKM.

This clonotype was seen only a few times. CDR3 bases: TGCGCCAGCAGCATAGGACAGGGCTCATTCTATGGCTACACCTTC. Its translation: CASSIGQGSFYGYTF. The rearrangement joins TRBV5-1 to TRBJ1-2; TRBD1 agrees at 8 bases. V lost 4 bases and J lost 4; bases outside the gene matches: 9. The germline V gene has CDR1 SGHRS and CDR2 YFSETQ. CDR3 length equals 15 residues.

This clonotype was picked up many times. The J gene is TRBJ1-4, the V gene TRBV5-4; tentative D call: TRBD1 (6 bases). With 4 bases removed from V and 6 bases from J, the gap between germline ends came to 16 bases. There are 15 residues in the CDR3. Germline loops: CDR1 SGHNT, CDR2 YYREEE (reference sequence). CDR3 DNA: TGTGCCAGCAGCATAACTACAGGGAATCATGAAAAACTGTTTTTT. Translated: CASSITTGNHEKLFF.

This rearrangement joins TRBV4-1 to TRBJ2-7; 13 bases line up with TRBD2. CDR1 is MGHRA, CDR2 YSYEKL, per germline. V was clipped by 0 bases and J by 2 bases; unmatched bases: 10. The CDR3 extends over 19 amino acids. CDR3 sequence: CASSQDHLGLAGEPYEQYF. The CDR3 DNA is TGCGCCAGCAGCCAAGATCACCTTGGACTAGCGGGAGAACCCTACGAGCAGTACTTC.

This clonotype was found many times. This rearrangement joins TRBV5-8 to TRBJ1-5; TRBD1 might be the D (5 bases). V gave up 0 bases and J gave up 7 bases, with 14 bases separating them. Germline V gene sequence: CDR1 SGHTS, CDR2 YDEGEE. There are 15 residues in the CDR3. Here the CDR3 DNA reads TGTGCCAGCAGCTTGGCCGGGGCCCCGAACCAGCCCCAGCATTTT. This translates into CASSLAGAPNQPQHF.

This chain links TRBV30 with TRBJ2-3; 13 nucleotides agree with TRBD2. The CDR3 has 17 residues. J lost 5 bases, V lost 0 bases, and 8 bases had no gene match. Germline V gene lookup returns CDR1 GTSNPN and CDR2 SVGIG (reference sequence). CDR3: CAWSVPGLAGEVDTQYF. The CDR3 nucleotides read TGTGCCTGGAGTGTACCCGGACTAGCGGGAGAGGTAGATACGCAGTATTTT.

As to this clonotype: This may arise from a read error, as a much more abundant clone is one base away. V is TRBV2 and J is TRBJ1-6; D not resolved. The CDR3 is made up of 15 amino acids. The germline V gene encodes CDR1 SNHLY and CDR2 FYNNEI. Trimming cost V 2 bases and J 9 bases, with 14 bases left between them. The CDR3 here is CASSEHNWGSSPLHF. For the CDR3, the DNA is TGTGCCAGCAGTGAACACAATTGGGGTAGTTCACCCCTCCACTTT.